This passage covers 22 T cell receptor beta chains from one sample sequenced in a study of blood T cells in healthy people across ages. A sample-barcoded 5' primer and a J-beta primer mix were used in a second PCR of about 7 to 12 cycles. TCRdb reprocessed the 5' RACE reads via MiXCR and lists one record per CDR3 protein. The sample holds about 680,000 distinct CDR3 sequences, more than 40% seen once. Sequenced material: blood. The source of these receptors is an older woman in good health.

V usage is TRBV29-1 and J usage is TRBJ2-5; unclear D gene. This CDR3 region has 12 residues. Germline V gene lookup returns CDR1 SQVTM and CDR2 ANQGSEA. With 4 bases removed from V and 11 bases from J, the gap between germline ends came to 17 bases. The CDR3 spells CSVVRDVDEQYF. The CDR3 bases are TGCAGCGTTGTGAGAGACGTGGATGAGCAGTACTTC. The full variable domain, its missing parts supplied by reference TRBV29-1 and TRBJ2-5, is SAVISQKPSRDICQRGTSLTIQCQVDSQVTMMFWYRQQPGQSLTLIATANQGSEATYESGFVIDKFPISRPNLTFSTLTVSNMSPEDSSIYLCSVVRDVDEQYFGPGTRLLVL.

This rearrangement joins TRBV7-9 to TRBJ1-2; 7 bases fit TRBD1. Trimming took 4 bases from V and 6 from J; bases not matched to a gene: 11. CDR1 and CDR2 from the germline V gene are SEHNR and FQNEAQ (reference sequence). CDR3 length: 15 residues. The CDR3 bases are TGTGCCAGCAGCTCCCATAACACAGGGGTCCATGGCTACACCTTC. This encodes CASSSHNTGVHGYTF.

This clonotype was counted once. The V and J genes are TRBV7-9 and TRBJ1-4; 8 bases fit TRBD1. The trim removed 5 bases at V and 1 base at J, leaving 6 bases unmatched. This CDR3 has 16 amino acids. Germline values: CDR1 SEHNR, CDR2 FQNEAQ (reference sequence). The CDR3 DNA is TGTGCCAGCAGCGGAGAACAGGGGGTAACTAATGAAAAACTGTTTTTT. It yields the protein CASSGEQGVTNEKLFF.

This clonotype has just a few counts. The chain carries TRBV4-2 and TRBJ2-1; D is undetermined. Trimming cost V 4 bases and J 3 bases, with 13 bases left between them. This CDR3 is 15 amino acids long. Per the germline V gene, CDR1 is LGHNA and CDR2 is YNFKEQ. CDR3 loop: CASSRGMLDYNEQFF. The CDR3 region has the DNA TGTGCCAGCAGCCGCGGAATGCTCGACTACAATGAGCAGTTCTTC.

V and J are TRBV7-2 and TRBJ2-3; 10 nucleotides match TRBD2. J was trimmed by 5 bases and V by 1 base; bases with no gene match: 9. The length of the CDR3 is 17 residues. Germline CDR1 SGHTA, CDR2 FQGNSA. This CDR3 is CASSLVYSGRPGDTQYF. CDR3 DNA: TGTGCCAGCAGCTTAGTTTATAGCGGGAGGCCAGGAGATACGCAGTATTTT. Full variable domain (remainder filled in from reference TRBV7-2 and TRBJ2-3): GAGVSQSPSNKVTEKGKDVELRCDPISGHTALYWYRQSLGQGLEFLIYFQGNSAPDKSGLPSDRFSAERTGGSVSTLTIQRTQQEDSAVYLCASSLVYSGRPGDTQYFGPGTRLTVL.

This clonotype was counted only a few times. The chain employs TRBV4-2 and TRBJ2-3, with D perhaps matching TRBD2 (5 bases). Trimming left V 0 bases short and J 1 base short, with 14 bases between. Germline CDR1 LGHNA, CDR2 YNFKEQ. CDR3 length: 17 amino acids. The CDR3 spells CASSQDHGSAGTDTQYF. The CDR3 DNA is TGTGCCAGCAGCCAAGATCATGGTAGCGCAGGCACAGATACGCAGTATTTT.

The V call is TRBV20-1, the J call TRBJ2-1; no clear D. The length of the CDR3 is 14 residues. CDR1 DFQATT and CDR2 SNEGSKA come from the germline V gene (reference sequence). Trimming shortened V by 2 bases and J by 6 bases, and 14 bases separated the two germline ends. The CDR3 region has the DNA TGCAGTGCTAGAAATAGCCAAGGTGGCAATGAGCAGTTCTTC. Translating it yields CSARNSQGGNEQFF.

The V call is TRBV28, the J call TRBJ2-7; unclear D gene. This CDR3 has 17 residues. Germline assignment: CDR1 MDHEN and CDR2 SYDVKM. V lost 5 bases and J 2 bases, leaving 22 bases between the germline ends. CDR3 sequence reads: CASSPPLGRILPYEQYF. The CDR3 nucleotides read TGTGCCAGCAGTCCCCCCCTAGGTCGGATCTTACCCTACGAGCAGTACTTC.

CDR3 bases: TGTGCCAGCAGCTTAAGTCAGGTCGTCGATACGCAGTATTTT. Its protein product is CASSLSQVVDTQYF. The V gene is TRBV7-9, the J gene TRBJ2-3; D remains ambiguous. In germline, CDR1 is SEHNR, CDR2 FQNEAQ (reference sequence). There are 14 residues in the CDR3. V was clipped by 2 bases and J by 6 bases, with 12 bases between them.

The V gene is TRBV27, the J gene TRBJ2-7, with D unresolved. Per germline, CDR1 MNHEY and CDR2 SMNVEV (reference sequence). This CDR3 is built from 14 residues. V was clipped by 2 bases and J by 3 bases, with 11 bases between them. The CDR3 DNA follows: TGTGCCAGCAGTTTAACGCCCCAAAACTACGAGCAGTACTTC. Its protein is CASSLTPQNYEQYF.

There are many counts of this clonotype. The rearrangement joins TRBV18 to TRBJ2-4; perhaps TRBD1 as D (7 bases). Germline V gene sequence: CDR1 KGHSH, CDR2 LQKENI. The CDR3 has 14 residues. V lost 0 bases to trimming and J lost 7 bases, with 10 bases between them. The CDR3 nucleotides read TGTGCCAGCTCACCACCGACAGGGAGGAACATTCAGTACTTC. Amino acids: CASSPPTGRNIQYF.

The gene calls are TRBV5-1 and TRBJ1-2, with a weak D call TRBD1 (5 bases). The V gene's germline CDR1 is SGHRS and CDR2 YFSETQ. Trimming took 7 bases from V and 0 from J, leaving 13 bases between them. This CDR3 has 14 amino acids. As DNA, the CDR3 is TGCGCCAGCGGGGGAGACAGAACTAACTATGGCTACACCTTC. As protein: CASGGDRTNYGYTF.

The V and J genes are TRBV13 and TRBJ1-1, with D possibly matching TRBD1 (5 bases). Germline lookup yields CDR1 PRHDT and CDR2 FYEKMQ (reference sequence). The CDR3 is 16 amino acids. V shed 5 bases and J shed 0 bases, with 16 bases lying between them. CDR3 DNA sequence: TGTGCCAGCAGCGCCGCGGGGGAGGAGGTGAACACTGAAGCTTTCTTT. This translates into CASSAAGEEVNTEAFF.

The V gene is TRBV11-2, the J gene TRBJ1-4, with 7 nucleotides matching TRBD1. Trimming cost V 2 bases and J 4 bases; bases outside gene matches: 4. The CDR3 contains 15 residues. Germline CDR1 and CDR2: SGHAT and FQNNGV. The CDR3 sequence: CASSLPGQINEKLFF. Written as DNA, the CDR3 is TGTGCCAGCAGCTTACCGGGACAGATTAATGAAAAACTGTTTTTT.

The chain joins TRBV4-3 to TRBJ1-2; a weak D match, TRBD1 (5 bases). The germline V gene has CDR1 LGHNA and CDR2 YSLEER. There are 15 residues in the CDR3. V gave up 0 bases and J gave up 6 bases, with 14 bases separating them. Written as DNA, the CDR3 is TGCGCCAGCAGCCAAGAGCCCAACCCCAGGGATGGCTACACCTTC. Its protein is CASSQEPNPRDGYTF.

The sample holds a few counts of this clonotype. The chain employs TRBV15 and TRBJ2-5, with D perhaps given as TRBD1 or TRBD2 (5 bases each). Germline V gives CDR1 LNHNV, CDR2 YYDKDF (reference sequence). Trimming took off 1 base at V and 1 base at J, with 7 bases between the two ends. This CDR3 contains 14 residues. The CDR3 bases are TGTGCCACCAGCAGAGCTGGGGGCCAAGAGACCCAGTACTTC. Translation: CATSRAGGQETQYF.

In this sample, this clonotype turned up a few times. The chain has TRBV9 and TRBJ2-1; the match to TRBD2 covers 10 bases. The J call may be faulty, since TRBJ2-7 better matches the DNA end. CDR3 size: 15 residues. Germline V CDR1 and CDR2: SGDLS, YYNGEE. The CDR3 is CASSAGLALGNEQYF. Written as DNA, the CDR3 is TGTGCCAGCAGCGCGGGACTAGCGTTGGGCAATGAGCAGTACTTC.

This chain connects TRBV7-9 to TRBJ1-5; TRBD1 is a possible D gene (5 bases). The germline V gene encodes CDR1 SEHNR and CDR2 FQNEAQ (reference sequence). Trimming cost V 5 bases and J 5 bases, with 13 bases left between them. This CDR3 has 14 residues. CDR3 DNA: TGTGCCAGCAGCCGGGGGGAGCGGGATCAGCCCCAGCATTTT. Its protein is CASSRGERDQPQHF.

The chain couples TRBV5-1 to TRBJ2-1; 7 bases fit TRBD1. Germline CDR1 reads SGHRS; CDR2 reads YFSETQ. This CDR3 has 15 residues. V dropped 0 bases and J dropped 4; count of bases not matched to a gene: 4. DNA of the CDR3: TGCGCCAGCAGCTTGGCCACGGGACAGTACAATGAGCAGTTCTTC. Its translation is CASSLATGQYNEQFF.

The chain couples TRBV10-3 to TRBJ2-3; D is uncertain. This CDR3 contains 14 residues. Trimming removed 0 bases from V and 6 bases from J, with 10 bases in between. Germline-derived CDR1 and CDR2 are ENHRY and SYGVKD. CDR3 nucleotide sequence: TGTGCCATCAGTGAGTCTGGTATTCGGGATACGCAGTATTTT. Its protein is CAISESGIRDTQYF.

V gene TRBV2 combines with J gene TRBJ2-5; D uncertain. Germline lookup yields CDR1 SNHLY and CDR2 FYNNEI. The CDR3 sequence is 13 residues long. Between the trimmed V and J ends, which lost 4 bases and 11 bases, there was a span of 17 bases. The DNA of the CDR3 is TGTGCCAGCAGTGTCGAGCAGCTCCACGGGCAGTACTTC. Translating gives CASSVEQLHGQYF.

The chain recombines TRBV28 with TRBJ2-5; 8 bases line up with TRBD2. Trimming at V came to 5 bases and at J to 9 bases, leaving 14 bases not matched to a gene. CDR3 size: 15 residues. Per germline, CDR1 MDHEN and CDR2 SYDVKM. CDR3 residues: CASSPRRIAGSAQYF. The CDR3 DNA follows: TGTGCCAGCAGTCCTCGGCGGATAGCGGGATCGGCCCAGTACTTC.